This TCR beta chain was retrieved from a study of OX40 agonist ivuxolimab in advanced cancers. Study details: Partial responses were achieved by three patients, of whom one had hepatocellular carcinoma and two had cutaneous melanoma.

From germline, CDR1 is SNHLY and CDR2 FYNNEI. V lost 7 bases and J 5 bases, leaving 9 bases between the germline ends. CDR3 length: 11 amino acids. Generated by immunoSEQ multiplex PCR, the TCRdb table keeps only in-frame clones and is missing some. This repertoire shows roughly 83,000 clones, 70% to 85% found once; its top ten account for 6.5% to 8%. Study-wide results and caveats: Fewer expanded clones were found on average in CD4+ than in CD8+ T cells.

With regard to this clone: No antigen is known for it.

The sequencing used CD4+ or CD8+ T cells sorted from blood, collected in a trial of the OX40 agonist ivuxolimab. The sequence was collected from an adult with an advanced solid tumor such as melanoma, head and neck, liver or kidney cancer. The gene calls are TRBV2 and TRBJ2-7, with D possibly TRBD1 on 5 matching bases. CDR3 sequence reads: CASTLRDEQYF. The CDR3 DNA sequence: TGTGCCAGCACCCTCAGGGACGAGCAGTACTTC.